This TCR beta chain is drawn from a study of T cell repertoires in cytomegalovirus infection (dated by TCRdb to between 2019 and 2020). For the wider study: The peptide stimulations were aimed at well-studied HLA-B-restricted epitopes as well as recently identified HLA-C-restricted CMV epitopes, whose presentation resists viral immunomodulation. Because public TCR beta signatures pointed to carriage of CMV infection together with the matching HLA type, the HLA type of each donor mattered for the analysis. The paper's findings and limits, for the study overall: In both this cohort and an independent roughly 350-donor cohort, the cumulative frequency of public TCR beta family members distinguished carriers of CMV infection plus the relevant HLA type. The ex vivo response was dominated by HLA-C-restricted CMV-specific TCR beta clonotypes, and the single most frequent clonotype in two of eight donors was supplied by these HLA-C-restricted clonotypes.

CDR1 and CDR2 were assigned from the germline V gene as MNHGY and SAAAGT. Its CDR3 holds 16 amino acids, cysteine through phenylalanine. The sequence is cut down to CDR3 DNA, 48 bases in frame from base 1. The germline ends are 12 bases apart after V is trimmed by 2 bases and J by 1 base. This clonotype was seen more than once but under ten times. Its antigen is not yet known. Base qualities are not recorded, but no much larger clone differs from it by a single base. This sample's treatment or condition label indicates: in vitro stimulation with specific CMV peptide epitopes to enrich CMV-specific T cells. TCRdb lists the instrument as Illumina HiSeq 1500. The raw public reads went through TCRdb reprocessing: fastp at Q25, MiXCR clone calling, in-frame beta chains kept. Here each entry gathers all rows of one CDR3 protein and keeps the most common genes and DNA. The sample records roughly 920,000 distinct CDR3 sequences, around 29% of which are singletons. More than 13% of the sample is taken by the ten largest.

The V and J segments used are TRBV6-8 and TRBJ2-1; possibly the D gene is TRBD2, per 6 matching bases. The sample in question was cultured CD8+ T cells from PBMCs, obtained from culture after CMV antigen stimulation. This receptor was taken from a human donor in good health (CMV status not recorded). Some clones in this sample may be carry-over from other donors' samples. The nucleotide sequence reads TGTGCCAGCAGTTACGGGGCGCGGGGATCCTACAATGAGCAGTTCTTC. Translated, it reads CASSYGARGSYNEQFF.